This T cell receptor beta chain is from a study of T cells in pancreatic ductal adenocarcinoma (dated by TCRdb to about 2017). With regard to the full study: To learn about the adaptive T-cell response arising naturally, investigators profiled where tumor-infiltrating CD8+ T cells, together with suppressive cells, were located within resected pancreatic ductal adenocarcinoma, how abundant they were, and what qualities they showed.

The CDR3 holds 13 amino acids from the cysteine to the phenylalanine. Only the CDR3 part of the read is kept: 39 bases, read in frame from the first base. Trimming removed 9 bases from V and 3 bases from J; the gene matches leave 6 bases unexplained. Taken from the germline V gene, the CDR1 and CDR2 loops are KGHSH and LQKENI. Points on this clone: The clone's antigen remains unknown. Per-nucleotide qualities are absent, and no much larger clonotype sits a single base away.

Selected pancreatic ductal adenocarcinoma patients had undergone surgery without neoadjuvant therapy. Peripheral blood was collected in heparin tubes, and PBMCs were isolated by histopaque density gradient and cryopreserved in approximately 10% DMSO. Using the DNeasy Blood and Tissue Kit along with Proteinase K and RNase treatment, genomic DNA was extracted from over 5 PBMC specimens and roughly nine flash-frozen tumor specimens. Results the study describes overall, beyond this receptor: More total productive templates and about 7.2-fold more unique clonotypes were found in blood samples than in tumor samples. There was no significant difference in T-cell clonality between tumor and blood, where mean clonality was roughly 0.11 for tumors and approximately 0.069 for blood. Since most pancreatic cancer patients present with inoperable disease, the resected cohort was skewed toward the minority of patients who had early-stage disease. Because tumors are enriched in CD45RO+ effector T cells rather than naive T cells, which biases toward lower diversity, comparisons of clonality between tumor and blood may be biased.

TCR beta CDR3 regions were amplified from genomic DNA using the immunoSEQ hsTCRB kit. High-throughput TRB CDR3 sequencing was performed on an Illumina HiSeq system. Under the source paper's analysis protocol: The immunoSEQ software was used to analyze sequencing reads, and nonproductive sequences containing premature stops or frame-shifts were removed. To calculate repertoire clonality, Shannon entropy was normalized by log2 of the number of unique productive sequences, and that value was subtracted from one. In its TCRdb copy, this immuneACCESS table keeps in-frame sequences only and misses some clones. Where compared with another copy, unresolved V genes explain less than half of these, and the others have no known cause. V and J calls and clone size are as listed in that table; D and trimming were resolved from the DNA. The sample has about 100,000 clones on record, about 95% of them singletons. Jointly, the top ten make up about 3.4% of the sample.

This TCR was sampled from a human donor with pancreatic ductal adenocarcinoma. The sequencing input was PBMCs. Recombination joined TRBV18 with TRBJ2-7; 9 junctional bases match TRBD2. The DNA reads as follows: TGTGCCAGTGCGGGACTAGCAGACTACGAGCAGTACTTC. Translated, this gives CASAGLADYEQYF.